The clone carrying this T cell receptor beta chain was recorded once. The data derive from a study of blood T cell repertoires in COVID-19. As processed by the authors: Estimation of nucleated cell counts was performed using reference gene primer amplification. The table came from immunoSEQ multiplex PCR; TCRdb's copy has only in-frame clones and leaves some out. That table furnishes V, J and clone size, whereas the DNA furnished D and trimming. The sample has under 250,000 clones, around nine tenths seen once; the top ten hold 2.5% to 3.5%. This receptor was taken from a woman aged 60-70 years with acute or convalescent COVID-19. The sample taken for sequencing was peripheral blood.

The CDR3 DNA reads TGTGCCACCGCTAAAGGACAAGGACGCCTCGAGCAGTACTTC. Protein: CATAKGQGRLEQYF. The gene calls are TRBV27 and TRBJ2-7; D is possibly TRBD1 (5 bases). V was clipped by 10 bases and J by 6 bases, with 22 bases between them. The CDR3 length is 14 residues. Germline CDR1 is MNHEY and CDR2 is SMNVEV (reference sequence).